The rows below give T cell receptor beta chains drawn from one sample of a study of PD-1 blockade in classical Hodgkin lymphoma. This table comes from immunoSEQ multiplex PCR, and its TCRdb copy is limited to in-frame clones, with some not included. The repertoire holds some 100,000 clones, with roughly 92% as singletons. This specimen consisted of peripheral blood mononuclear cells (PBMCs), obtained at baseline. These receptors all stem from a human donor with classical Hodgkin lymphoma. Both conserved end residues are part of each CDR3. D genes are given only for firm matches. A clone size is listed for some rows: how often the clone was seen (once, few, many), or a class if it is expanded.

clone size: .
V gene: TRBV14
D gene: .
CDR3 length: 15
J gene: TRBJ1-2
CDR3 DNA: TGTGCCAGCAGCCAAGAAGCCCAGTCCTACTATGGCTACACCTTC
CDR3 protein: CASSQEAQSYYGYTF

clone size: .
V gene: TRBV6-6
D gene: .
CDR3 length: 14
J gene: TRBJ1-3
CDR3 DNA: TGTGCCAGCACTATAACGAGTGCTGGAAACACCATATATTTT
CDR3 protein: CASTITSAGNTIYF

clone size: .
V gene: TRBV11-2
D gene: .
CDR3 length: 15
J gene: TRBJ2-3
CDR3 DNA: TGTGCCAGCAGCTTAGTGGTGATGAGCACAGATACGCAGTATTTT
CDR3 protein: CASSLVVMSTDTQYF

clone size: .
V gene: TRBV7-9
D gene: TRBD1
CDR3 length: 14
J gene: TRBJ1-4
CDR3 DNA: TGTGCCAGCAGCTTGGGACAGGGGAATGAAAAACTGTTTTTT
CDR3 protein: CASSLGQGNEKLFF

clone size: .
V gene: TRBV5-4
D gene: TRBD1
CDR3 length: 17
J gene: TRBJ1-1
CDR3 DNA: TGTGCCAGCAGCTACGGACAGGGGAGGGTCGAGAACACTGAAGCTTTCTTT
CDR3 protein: CASSYGQGRVENTEAFF

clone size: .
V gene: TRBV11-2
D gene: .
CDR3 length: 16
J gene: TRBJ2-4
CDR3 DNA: TGTGCCAGCAGCGGGGCCTGGGGGGCAACCAAAAACATTCAGTACTTC
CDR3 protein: CASSGAWGATKNIQYF

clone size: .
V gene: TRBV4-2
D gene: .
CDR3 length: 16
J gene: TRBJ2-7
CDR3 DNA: TGTGCCAGCAGCCAAGAGGACACGACCCTCTCCTACGAGCAGTACTTC
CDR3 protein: CASSQEDTTLSYEQYF

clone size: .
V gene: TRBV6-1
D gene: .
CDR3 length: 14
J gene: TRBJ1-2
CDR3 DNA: TGTGCCAGCAGTCCCCCTGGGGATTTCTATGGCTACACCTTC
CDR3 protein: CASSPPGDFYGYTF

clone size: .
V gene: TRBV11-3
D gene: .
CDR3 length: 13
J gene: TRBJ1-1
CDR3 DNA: TGTGCCAGCAGCTTAGTTCCCGGGCGTGAAGCTTTCTTT
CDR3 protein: CASSLVPGREAFF

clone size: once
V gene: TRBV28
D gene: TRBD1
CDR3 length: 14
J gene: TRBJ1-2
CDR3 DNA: TGTGCCAGCAATCGGGACAGCCAGAGTTATGGCTACACCTTC
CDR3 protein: CASNRDSQSYGYTF

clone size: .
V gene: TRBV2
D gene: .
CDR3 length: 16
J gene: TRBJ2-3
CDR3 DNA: TGTGCCAGCAGTGACCGAGCGTACCGGTTCACAGATACGCAGTATTTT
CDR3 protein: CASSDRAYRFTDTQYF

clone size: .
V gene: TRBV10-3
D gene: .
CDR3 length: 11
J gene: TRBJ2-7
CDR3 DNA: TGTGCCATCAAACAGGGATACGAGCAGTACTTC
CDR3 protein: CAIKQGYEQYF

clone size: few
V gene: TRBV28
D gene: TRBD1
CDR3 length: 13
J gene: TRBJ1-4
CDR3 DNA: TGTGCCAGCGGGGACAGGGGGAATGAAAAACTGTTTTTT
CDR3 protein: CASGDRGNEKLFF

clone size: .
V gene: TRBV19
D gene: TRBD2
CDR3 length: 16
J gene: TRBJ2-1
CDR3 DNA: TGTGCCAGTAGTTCTGGGACTATGGGGCGGTACAATGAGCAGTTCTTC
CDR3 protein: CASSSGTMGRYNEQFF

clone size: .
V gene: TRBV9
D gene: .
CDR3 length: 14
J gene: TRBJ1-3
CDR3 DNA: TGTGCCAGCAGCGTAAGGGCGGCTGGAAACACCATATATTTT
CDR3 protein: CASSVRAAGNTIYF

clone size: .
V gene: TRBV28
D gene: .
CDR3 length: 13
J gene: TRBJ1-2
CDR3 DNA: TGTGCCAGCAGGGGGAGGACAGCGGATGGCTACACCTTC
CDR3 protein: CASRGRTADGYTF

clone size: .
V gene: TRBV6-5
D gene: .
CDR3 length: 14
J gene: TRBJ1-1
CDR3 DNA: TGTGCCAGCAGTTACTCAGACGCGAGCACTGAAGCTTTCTTT
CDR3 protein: CASSYSDASTEAFF

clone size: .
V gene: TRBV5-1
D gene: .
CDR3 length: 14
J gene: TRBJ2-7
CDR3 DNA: TGCGCCAGCAGCCGTCCCCCCGACTCCTACGAGCAGTACTTC
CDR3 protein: CASSRPPDSYEQYF

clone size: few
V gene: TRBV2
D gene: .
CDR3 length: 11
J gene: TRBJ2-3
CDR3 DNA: TGTGCCAGCAGTGAGACAGATACGCAGTATTTT
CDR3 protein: CASSETDTQYF

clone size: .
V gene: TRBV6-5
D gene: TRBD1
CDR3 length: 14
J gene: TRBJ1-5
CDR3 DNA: TGTGCCAGCAGGGGGACAGGGAGTCATCAGCCCCAGCATTTT
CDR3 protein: CASRGTGSHQPQHF

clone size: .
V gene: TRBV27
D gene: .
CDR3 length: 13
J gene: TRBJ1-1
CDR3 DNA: TGTGCCAGCAGTACCGGTCGGGAAATGGGAGCTTTCTTT
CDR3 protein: CASSTGREMGAFF

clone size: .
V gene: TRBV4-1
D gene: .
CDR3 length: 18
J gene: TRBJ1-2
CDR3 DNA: TGCGCCAGCAGCCCAGAGCCGGACACATCAGTAATTAACTATGGCTACACCTTC
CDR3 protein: CASSPEPDTSVINYGYTF

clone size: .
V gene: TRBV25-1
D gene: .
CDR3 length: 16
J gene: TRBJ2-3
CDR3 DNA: TGTGCCAGCAGTCTGCGGGCCCTTTCTAGCACAGATACGCAGTATTTT
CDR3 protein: CASSLRALSSTDTQYF

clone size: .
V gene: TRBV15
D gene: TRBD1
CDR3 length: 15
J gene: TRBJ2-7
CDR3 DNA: TGTGCCACCAGCAGTCCCGGGACAGGGGGCTACGAGCAGTACTTC
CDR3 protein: CATSSPGTGGYEQYF

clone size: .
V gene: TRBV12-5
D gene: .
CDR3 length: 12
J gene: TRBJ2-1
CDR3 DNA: TGTGCTTCCACCCCTGGCAGTCCGGAGCAGTTCTTC
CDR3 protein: CASTPGSPEQFF

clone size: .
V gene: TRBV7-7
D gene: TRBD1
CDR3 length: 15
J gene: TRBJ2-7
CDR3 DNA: TGTGCTAGCAGCACGGGGACAGGGGATGGGTACGAGCAGTACTTC
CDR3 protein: CASSTGTGDGYEQYF

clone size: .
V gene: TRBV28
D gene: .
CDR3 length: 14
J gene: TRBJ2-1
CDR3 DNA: TGTGCCACCCTCCGGGCATACGGTTACAATGAGCAGTTCTTC
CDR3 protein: CATLRAYGYNEQFF

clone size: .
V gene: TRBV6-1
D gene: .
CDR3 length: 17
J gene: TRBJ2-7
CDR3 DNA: TGTGCCATCAGTGGGGCCGATCGACAAAATCATGGCTACGAGCAGTACTTC
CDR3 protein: CAISGADRQNHGYEQYF

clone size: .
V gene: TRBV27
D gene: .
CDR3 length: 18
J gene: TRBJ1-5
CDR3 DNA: TGTGCCAGCAGTGGGGATAGACGGACAGACAATAGCAATCAGCCCCAGCATTTT
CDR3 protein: CASSGDRRTDNSNQPQHF

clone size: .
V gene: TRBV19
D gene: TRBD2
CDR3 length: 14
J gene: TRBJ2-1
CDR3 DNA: TGTGCCAGTAGTATGTTTGAGCGGGGCAATGAGCAGTTCTTC
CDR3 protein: CASSMFERGNEQFF

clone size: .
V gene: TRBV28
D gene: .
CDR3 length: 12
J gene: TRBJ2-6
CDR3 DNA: TGTGCCACCCTGTCTGGGGCCAACGTCCTGACTTTC
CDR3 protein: CATLSGANVLTF

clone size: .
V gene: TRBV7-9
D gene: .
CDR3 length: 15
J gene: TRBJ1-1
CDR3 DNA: TGTGCCAGCAGCTTAGCTCGGGGTGTGAACACTGAAGCTTTCTTT
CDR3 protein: CASSLARGVNTEAFF

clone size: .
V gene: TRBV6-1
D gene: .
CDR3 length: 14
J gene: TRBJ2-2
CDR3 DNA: TGTGCCAGCAGGGACCGCCTGAACACCGGGGAGCTGTTTTTT
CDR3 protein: CASRDRLNTGELFF

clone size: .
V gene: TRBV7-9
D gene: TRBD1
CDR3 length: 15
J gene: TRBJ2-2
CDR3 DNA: TGTGCCAGCAGCCCTTGGACAGGGGACGCCGGGGAGCTGTTTTTT
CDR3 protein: CASSPWTGDAGELFF

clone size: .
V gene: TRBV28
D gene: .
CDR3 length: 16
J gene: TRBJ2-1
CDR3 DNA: TGTGCCAGCAGTCCCGTGTTGGGAAGGGGACGCAATGAGCAGTTCTTC
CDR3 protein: CASSPVLGRGRNEQFF

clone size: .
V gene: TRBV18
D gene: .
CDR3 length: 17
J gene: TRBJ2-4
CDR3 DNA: TGTGCCAGCTCACCAGTGACCGGGGGACAGACAAAAAACATTCAGTACTTC
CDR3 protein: CASSPVTGGQTKNIQYF

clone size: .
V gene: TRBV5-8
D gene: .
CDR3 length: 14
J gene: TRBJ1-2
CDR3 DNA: TGTGCCAGCAGAATGAGGACGGCCCTTTATGGCTACACCTTC
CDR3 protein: CASRMRTALYGYTF

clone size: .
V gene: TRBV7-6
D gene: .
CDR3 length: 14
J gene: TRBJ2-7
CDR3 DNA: TGTGCCAGCAGCCGACGCCCCAGCAGCTACGAGCAGTACTTC
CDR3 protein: CASSRRPSSYEQYF

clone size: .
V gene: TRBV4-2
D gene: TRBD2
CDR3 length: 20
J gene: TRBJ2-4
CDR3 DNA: TGTGCCAGCAGCCAAGATTTTGGGACTAGGGCCGACCTAGCCAAAAACATTCAGTACTTC
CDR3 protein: CASSQDFGTRADLAKNIQYF

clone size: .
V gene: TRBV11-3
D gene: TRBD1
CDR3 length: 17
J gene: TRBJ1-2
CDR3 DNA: TGTGCCAGCAGCTTAAACTCATCAGGGGGCCCCCTCTATGGCTACACCTTC
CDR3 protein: CASSLNSSGGPLYGYTF

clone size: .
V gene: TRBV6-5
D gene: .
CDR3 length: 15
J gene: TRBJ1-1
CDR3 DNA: TGTGCCAGCAGTTACTACCGGGGCGCGTCCACTGAAGCTTTCTTT
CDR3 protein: CASSYYRGASTEAFF

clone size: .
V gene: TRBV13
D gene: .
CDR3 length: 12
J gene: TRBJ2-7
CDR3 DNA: TGTGCCAGCAGCTTAGGACAATACGAGCAGTACTTC
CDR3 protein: CASSLGQYEQYF

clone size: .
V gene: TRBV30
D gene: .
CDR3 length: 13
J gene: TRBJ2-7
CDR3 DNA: TGTGCCTGGAGTTCGGGTTTTACCTACGAGCAGTACTTC
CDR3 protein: CAWSSGFTYEQYF

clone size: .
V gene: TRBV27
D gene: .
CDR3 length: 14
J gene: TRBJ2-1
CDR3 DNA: TGTGCCAGCAGTCGCGGGACTCCTCCCAATGAGCAGTTCTTC
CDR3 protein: CASSRGTPPNEQFF

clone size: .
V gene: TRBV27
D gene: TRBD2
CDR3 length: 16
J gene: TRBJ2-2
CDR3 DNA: TGTGCCAGCAGTTTTCCTAGCGGGAGTGGGGCCGGGGAGCTGTTTTTT
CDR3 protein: CASSFPSGSGAGELFF

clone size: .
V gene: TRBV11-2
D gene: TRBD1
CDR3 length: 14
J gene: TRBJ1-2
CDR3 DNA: TGTGCCAGCAGCAGACAGCAGGGGGAATATGGCTACACCTTC
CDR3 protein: CASSRQQGEYGYTF

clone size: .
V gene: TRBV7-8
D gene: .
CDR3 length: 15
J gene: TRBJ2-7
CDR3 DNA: TGTGCCAGCAGCTCAATCCGCGGGACAGACTACGAGCAGTACTTC
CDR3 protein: CASSSIRGTDYEQYF

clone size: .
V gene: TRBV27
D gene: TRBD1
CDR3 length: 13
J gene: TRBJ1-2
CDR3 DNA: TGTGCCAGCACCGGGACAGGGTCATATGGCTACACCTTC
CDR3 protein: CASTGTGSYGYTF

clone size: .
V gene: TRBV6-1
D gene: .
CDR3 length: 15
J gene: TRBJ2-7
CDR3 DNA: TGTGCCAGCAGGGGTCAGGAGACGGGAGTCGACGAGCAGTACTTC
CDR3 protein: CASRGQETGVDEQYF

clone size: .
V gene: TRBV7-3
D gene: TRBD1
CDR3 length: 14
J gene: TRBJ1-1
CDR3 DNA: TGTGCCAGCAGCCCTCGGACAGGGGGCCCTGAAGCTTTCTTT
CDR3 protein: CASSPRTGGPEAFF

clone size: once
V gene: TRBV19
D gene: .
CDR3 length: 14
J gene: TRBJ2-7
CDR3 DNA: TGTGCCAGTAGTATGGGGCCTAGCTCCTACGAGCAGTACTTC
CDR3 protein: CASSMGPSSYEQYF